This T cell receptor (beta chain) stems from a study of blood T cell repertoires in COVID-19. In the study overall: COVID-19 samples from acute and convalescent phases originated in the United States, Italy and Spain. T cells, B-cell-depleted T cells, or PBMCs supplied cDNA or gDNA.

Per the authors' pipeline: Amplification of reference gene primers was used by the study to estimate nucleated cell counts. Profiled with immunoSEQ multiplex PCR; TCRdb holds only in-frame clones, not every one. The D gene and trimming were derived from the DNA, and the V and J assignments and clone size from that table. In the table there are about 210,000 clones, about 86% of which are singletons. This clone was detected once. CDR1 and CDR2 from the germline V gene are SQVTM and ANQGSEA. V lost 3 bases, J lost 9 bases, and 7 bases stayed unmatched. CDR3 length: 13 residues. The sample taken for sequencing was peripheral blood. This clonotype originated in a woman in her fifties or sixties with acute or convalescent COVID-19. The chain couples TRBV29-1 to TRBJ2-1; 8 nucleotides match TRBD2. This CDR3 is CSVDAAGGAEQFF. The CDR3 DNA reads as TGCAGCGTTGATGCGGCGGGAGGTGCTGAGCAGTTCTTC.